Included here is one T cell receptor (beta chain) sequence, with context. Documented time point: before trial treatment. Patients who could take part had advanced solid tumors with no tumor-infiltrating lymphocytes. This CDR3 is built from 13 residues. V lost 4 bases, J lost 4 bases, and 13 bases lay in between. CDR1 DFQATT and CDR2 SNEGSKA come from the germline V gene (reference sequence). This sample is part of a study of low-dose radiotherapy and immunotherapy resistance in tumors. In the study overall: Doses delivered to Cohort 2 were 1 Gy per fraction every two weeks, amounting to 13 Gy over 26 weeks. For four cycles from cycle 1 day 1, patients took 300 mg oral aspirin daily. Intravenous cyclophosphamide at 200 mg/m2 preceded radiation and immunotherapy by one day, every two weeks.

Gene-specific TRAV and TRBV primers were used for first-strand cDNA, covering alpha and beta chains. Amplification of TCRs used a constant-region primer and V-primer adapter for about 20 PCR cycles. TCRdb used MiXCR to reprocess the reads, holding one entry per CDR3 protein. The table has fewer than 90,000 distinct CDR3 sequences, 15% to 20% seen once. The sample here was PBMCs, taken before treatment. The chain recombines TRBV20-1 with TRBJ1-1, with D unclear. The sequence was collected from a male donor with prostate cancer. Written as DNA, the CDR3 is TGCAGTGCTAACAAACGGGTTGGCACTGAAGCTTTCTTT. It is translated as CSANKRVGTEAFF.